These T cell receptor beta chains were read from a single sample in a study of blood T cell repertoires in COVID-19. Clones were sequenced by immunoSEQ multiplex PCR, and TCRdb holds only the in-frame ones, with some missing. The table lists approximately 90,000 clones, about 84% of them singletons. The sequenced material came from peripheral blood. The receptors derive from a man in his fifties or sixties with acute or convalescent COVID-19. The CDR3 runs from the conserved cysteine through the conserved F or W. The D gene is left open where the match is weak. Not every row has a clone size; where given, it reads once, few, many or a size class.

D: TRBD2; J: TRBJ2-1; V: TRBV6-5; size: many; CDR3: CASSYSAGGEYNEQFF; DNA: TGTGCCAGCAGTTACTCTGCGGGAGGGGAATACAATGAGCAGTTCTTC
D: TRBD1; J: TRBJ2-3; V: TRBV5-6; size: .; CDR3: CASSLKLDRGTDTQYF; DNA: TGTGCCAGCAGCTTGAAGCTAGACAGGGGCACAGATACGCAGTATTTT
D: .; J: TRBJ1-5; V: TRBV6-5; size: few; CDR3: CASSYIGATQPQHF; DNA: TGTGCCAGCAGTTACATAGGGGCTACTCAGCCCCAGCATTTT
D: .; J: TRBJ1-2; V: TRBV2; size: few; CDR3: CASSSGINYGYTF; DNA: TGTGCCAGCAGTTCAGGGATAAACTATGGCTACACCTTC
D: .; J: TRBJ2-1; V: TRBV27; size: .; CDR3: CASSFRTAVAYNEQFF; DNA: TGTGCCAGCAGTTTTCGGACAGCAGTAGCCTACAATGAGCAGTTCTTC
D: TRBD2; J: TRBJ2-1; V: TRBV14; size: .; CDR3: CASSQTSGRNNEQFF; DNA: TGTGCCAGCAGCCAAACTAGCGGGAGGAACAATGAGCAGTTCTTC
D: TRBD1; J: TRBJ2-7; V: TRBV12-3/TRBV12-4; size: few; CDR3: CASSGTGSNEQYF; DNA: TGTGCCAGCAGTGGGACAGGGTCAAACGAGCAGTACTTC
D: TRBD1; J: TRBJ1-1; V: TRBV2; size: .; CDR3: CASRIQGIDTEAFF; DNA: TGTGCCAGCAGAATACAGGGGATCGACACTGAAGCTTTCTTT
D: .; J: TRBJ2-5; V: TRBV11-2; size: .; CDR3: CASSLMGGGETQYF; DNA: TGTGCCAGCAGCTTAATGGGGGGAGGAGAGACCCAGTACTTC
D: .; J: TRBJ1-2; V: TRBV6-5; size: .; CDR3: CASSYSYDRLAYGYTF; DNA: TGTGCCAGCAGTTACTCTTACGACAGGCTAGCCTATGGCTACACCTTC
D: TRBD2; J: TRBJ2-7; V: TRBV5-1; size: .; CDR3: CASSYLAGESNEQYF; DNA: TGCGCCAGCAGCTACCTAGCGGGAGAATCCAACGAGCAGTACTTC
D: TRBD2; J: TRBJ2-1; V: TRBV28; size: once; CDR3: CASSSGGPHNEQFF; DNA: TGTGCCAGCAGTTCGGGAGGGCCCCACAATGAGCAGTTCTTC
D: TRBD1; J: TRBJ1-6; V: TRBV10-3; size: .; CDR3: CAIKKGQDNSPLHF; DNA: TGTGCCATCAAGAAGGGACAGGACAATTCACCCCTCCACTTT
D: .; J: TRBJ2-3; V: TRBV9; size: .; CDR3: CASSGSLGTQYF; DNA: TGTGCCAGCAGCGGTAGCTTAGGTACGCAGTATTTT
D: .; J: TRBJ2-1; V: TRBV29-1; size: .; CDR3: CSVVRGSGGNEQFF; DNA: TGCAGCGTTGTTCGGGGGTCAGGGGGCAATGAGCAGTTCTTC
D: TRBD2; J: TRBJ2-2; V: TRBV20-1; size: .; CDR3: CSASNSWSQTTSAGAGELFF; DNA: TGCAGTGCTAGTAACTCTTGGTCCCAAACTACCTCAGCGGGAGCCGGGGAGCTGTTTTTT
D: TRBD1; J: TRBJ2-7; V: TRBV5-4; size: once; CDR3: CASSHRDRGTREQYF; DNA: TGTGCCAGCAGCCACCGGGACAGGGGAACACGCGAGCAGTACTTC
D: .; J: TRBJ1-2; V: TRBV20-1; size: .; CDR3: CSVIHRAGYTF; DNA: TGCAGTGTTATCCACAGGGCTGGCTACACCTTC
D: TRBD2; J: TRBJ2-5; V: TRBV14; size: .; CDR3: CASSAGLAGWTYQETQYF; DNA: TGTGCCAGCAGCGCAGGGTTAGCGGGGTGGACGTACCAAGAGACCCAGTACTTC
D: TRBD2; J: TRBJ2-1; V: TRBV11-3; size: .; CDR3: CASSLFGGGYTEQFF; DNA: TGTGCCAGCAGCTTATTCGGGGGGGGATACACTGAGCAGTTCTTC
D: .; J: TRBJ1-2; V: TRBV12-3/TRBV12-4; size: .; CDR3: CASSRGSNYGYTF; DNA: TGTGCCAGCAGTAGGGGATCTAACTATGGCTACACCTTC
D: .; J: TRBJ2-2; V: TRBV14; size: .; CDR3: CASSPRPGANTGELFF; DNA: TGTGCCAGCAGCCCCCGTCCAGGGGCGAACACCGGGGAGCTGTTTTTT
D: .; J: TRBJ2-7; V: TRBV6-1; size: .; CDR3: CASSEAAQWQYF; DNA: TGTGCCAGCAGTGAAGCGGCCCAATGGCAGTACTTC
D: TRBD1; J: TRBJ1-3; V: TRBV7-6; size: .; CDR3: CASSRETGLRTGNTIYF; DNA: TGTGCCAGCAGCCGAGAGACAGGGTTAAGAACTGGAAACACCATATATTTT
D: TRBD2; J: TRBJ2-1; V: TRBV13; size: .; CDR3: CASSIGLAGGDEQFF; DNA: TGTGCCAGCAGCATTGGACTAGCGGGAGGAGATGAGCAGTTCTTC
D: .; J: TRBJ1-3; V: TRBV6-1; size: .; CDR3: CASREAGGDTIYF; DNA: TGTGCCAGCAGGGAAGCAGGAGGGGACACCATATATTTT
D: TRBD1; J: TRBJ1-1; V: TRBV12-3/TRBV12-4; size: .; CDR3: CASRGDSGTEAFF; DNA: TGTGCCAGCAGGGGGGACAGTGGCACTGAAGCTTTCTTT
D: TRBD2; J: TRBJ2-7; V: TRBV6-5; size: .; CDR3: CASSYSGGDSYEQYF; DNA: TGTGCCAGCAGTTATTCGGGGGGGGACTCCTACGAGCAGTACTTC
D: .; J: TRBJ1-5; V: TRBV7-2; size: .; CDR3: CASSLDRRGGQPQHF; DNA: TGTGCCAGCAGCTTAGACCGCCGGGGAGGACAGCCCCAGCATTTT
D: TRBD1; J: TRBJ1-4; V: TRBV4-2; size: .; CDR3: CASSQDYLGDRVEKLFF; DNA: TGTGCCAGCAGCCAAGATTATTTAGGGGACAGGGTCGAAAAACTGTTTTTT
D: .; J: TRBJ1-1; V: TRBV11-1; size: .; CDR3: CASRPERGSNTEAFF; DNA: TGTGCCAGCAGACCCGAGAGGGGGTCGAACACTGAAGCTTTCTTT
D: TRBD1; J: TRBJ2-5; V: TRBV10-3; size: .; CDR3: CAISEGSGGLGETQYF; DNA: TGTGCCATCAGTGAAGGCTCAGGGGGCCTGGGGGAGACCCAGTACTTC
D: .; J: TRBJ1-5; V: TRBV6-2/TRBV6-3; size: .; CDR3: CASRYSQYSNQPQHF; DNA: TGTGCCAGCAGGTACAGCCAATATAGCAATCAGCCCCAGCATTTT
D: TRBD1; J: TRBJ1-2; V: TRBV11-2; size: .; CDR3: CASSPAGTAYGYTF; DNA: TGTGCCAGCAGCCCCGCCGGGACAGCCTATGGCTACACCTTC
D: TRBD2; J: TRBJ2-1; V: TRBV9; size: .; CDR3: CASSDGLVEQFF; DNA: TGTGCCAGCAGCGATGGACTAGTTGAGCAGTTCTTC